Below are 32 T cell receptor beta chains sequenced from a single sample in a study of shared clonotypes between healthy human individuals. The method was immunoSEQ multiplex PCR; TCRdb's version includes in-frame clones alone and lacks a portion of them. The table lists just over 2,000,000 clones, around 96% of them singletons. CD45RO-negative, CCR7-positively selected cells formed the naive CD8 fraction, excluding terminally differentiated effector memory CD45RA+ cells. The sequenced sample was naive CD8+ T cells sorted from blood. Every receptor here comes from a man aged 18 to 29 in good health.

The rearrangement links TRBV7-2 to TRBJ2-2; TRBD1 is a possible D gene (5 bases). V lost 4 bases and J 1 base, leaving 10 bases between the germline ends. The CDR3 runs to 15 residues. CDR1 and CDR2 (germline): SGHTA, FQGNSA. CDR3 bases: TGTGCCAGCAGCTACACAACAGGGAACACCGGGGAGCTGTTTTTT. It translates to CASSYTTGNTGELFF.

The table lists this clone with a count of one. V usage is TRBV7-2 and J usage is TRBJ2-7; no clear D gene. The CDR3 length is 14 residues. The germline CDR1 and CDR2 sequences are SGHTA and FQGNSA. The germline V and J ends were trimmed by 5 bases and 2 bases, with 13 bases remaining between them. The CDR3 bases are TGTGCCAGCAGCCCCGTCGCCATAGCCTACGAGCAGTACTTC. Encoded protein: CASSPVAIAYEQYF.

V and J are TRBV4-1 and TRBJ2-1, with TRBD2 identical over 10 bases. Germline assignment: CDR1 MGHRA and CDR2 YSYEKL. Losses at the gene ends were 1 base for V and 8 bases for J; bases not matched to a gene: 14. This CDR3 region has 18 residues. CDR3 DNA: TGCGCCAGCAGCCAAGCTTTCCGAGCGGGAGGGAAGAGGGATGAGCAGTTCTTC. This codes for CASSQAFRAGGKRDEQFF.

The chain employs TRBV29-1 and TRBJ1-3, with unresolved D. In germline, CDR1 is SQVTM, CDR2 ANQGSEA. The CDR3 spans 12 residues. V was trimmed by 6 bases and J by 0 bases, leaving 6 bases between them. CDR3 region: CSVNDSGNTIYF. As DNA, the CDR3 is TGCAGCGTAAACGACTCTGGAAACACCATATATTTT.

On this clone: Other nucleotide sequences from this sample produce the same CDR3. Here the CDR3 reads CASSADRGPGNTIYF. Here the CDR3 DNA reads TGTGCCAGCAGTGCCGACCGGGGACCCGGAAACACCATATATTTT. The chain couples TRBV6-1 to TRBJ1-3; tentatively, D is TRBD1 (5 bases). V was clipped by 4 bases and J by 4 bases, with 14 bases between them. This CDR3 comprises 15 residues. CDR1 is MNHNS and CDR2 is SASEGT in the germline V gene.

This chain joins TRBV5-5 and TRBJ2-7; TRBD1 matches 8 bases. The J segment lost 6 bases and the V segment lost 2 bases, leaving 7 bases of the junction unmatched. In germline, CDR1 is SGHKS, CDR2 YYEKEE (reference sequence). The CDR3 is made up of 14 amino acids. DNA of the CDR3: TGTGCCAGCAGCTTTTCTGCAGGGGGCGGCGAGCAGTACTTC. It is translated as CASSFSAGGGEQYF.

This chain connects TRBV5-6 to TRBJ2-7, with 7 bases that match TRBD2. This CDR3 spans 16 amino acids. The germline CDR1 and CDR2 sequences are SGHDT and YYEEEE. J gave up 7 bases and V 4 bases, and 17 bases lay outside the gene matches. CDR3 loop: CASSGAPGLRYEEQYF. The CDR3 DNA follows: TGTGCCAGCAGCGGCGCCCCGGGACTAAGGTATGAAGAGCAGTACTTC.

This clone was observed once. V and J are TRBV9 and TRBJ2-3, with D perhaps TRBD2 (5 bases). The CDR3 totals 14 residues. The V and J ends lost 0 bases and 5 bases respectively, with 10 bases between them. CDR1 is SGDLS, CDR2 YYNGEE, per germline. The CDR3 loop is CASSVANGVDTQYF. The CDR3 coding sequence is TGTGCCAGCAGCGTAGCTAACGGGGTAGATACGCAGTATTTT.

The chain carries TRBV6-5 and TRBJ2-2; 7 positions match TRBD2. V shed 2 bases and J 4 bases; nucleotides not matched to a gene: 4. Germline CDR1 MNHEY, CDR2 SVGAGI. This CDR3 region has 15 residues. CDR3 sequence reads: CASSYPGGGTGELFF. The CDR3 nucleotides are TGTGCCAGCAGTTACCCGGGGGGTGGCACCGGGGAGCTGTTTTTT.

The V gene is TRBV13, the J gene TRBJ2-5; D possibly corresponds to TRBD2 (5 bases). The V and J ends lost 7 bases and 4 bases respectively, with 22 bases between them. The CDR3 is 16 residues long. CDR1 and CDR2 from the germline V gene are PRHDT and FYEKMQ (reference sequence). This CDR3 is CASTSKGLGLIETQYF. The CDR3 DNA reads as TGTGCCAGCACTAGCAAGGGTCTGGGTTTGATAGAGACCCAGTACTTC.

Comments on this clone: The sample holds other DNA sequences that translate to the same CDR3. The genes are TRBV28 and TRBJ2-5; D is unresolved. V lost 3 bases and J lost 0, with 5 bases in between. Germline CDR1 MDHEN, CDR2 SYDVKM. This CDR3 has 13 residues. The CDR3 is CASSFGYQETQYF. In nucleotides, the CDR3 is TGTGCCAGCAGTTTTGGGTACCAAGAGACCCAGTACTTC. Based on the CDR3 plus reference TRBV28 and TRBJ2-5, the full variable domain is DVKVTQSSRYLVKRTGEKVFLECVQDMDHENMFWYRQDPGLGLRLIYFSYDVKMKEKGDIPEGYSVSREKKERFSLILESASTNQTSMYLCASSFGYQETQYFGPGTRLLVL.

The rearrangement joins TRBV7-8 to TRBJ2-7, with 7 bases matching TRBD1. CDR1 is SGHVS and CDR2 is FQNEAQ in the germline V gene. V dropped 7 bases and J dropped 5; count of bases not matched to a gene: 8. This CDR3 has 13 residues. CDR3 residues: CASTPTGTDEQYF. The DNA of the CDR3 is TGTGCCAGCACTCCTACCGGGACAGACGAGCAGTACTTC.

The chain joins TRBV9 to TRBJ2-7, with TRBD1 matching 7 bases. The CDR3 consists of 15 residues. Germline assignment: CDR1 SGDLS and CDR2 YYNGEE. J lost 2 bases, V lost 1 base, and 6 bases had no gene match. This CDR3 reads CASSVSGTDTYEQYF. The CDR3 DNA reads TGTGCCAGCAGCGTATCCGGGACAGATACCTACGAGCAGTACTTC. Together with reference TRBV9 and TRBJ2-7, the CDR3 gives the full variable domain: DSGVTQTPKHLITATGQRVTLRCSPRSGDLSVYWYQQSLDQGLQFLIQYYNGEERAKGNILERFSAQQFPDLHSELNLSSLELGDSALYFCASSVSGTDTYEQYFGPGTRLTVT.

V and J are TRBV6-1 and TRBJ1-2; no firm D call. Trimming stripped 1 base from V and 9 bases from J, with 12 bases between. The CDR3 has 13 residues. The germline V gene encodes CDR1 MNHNS and CDR2 SASEGT. CDR3 DNA sequence: TGTGCCAGCAGTGAAGTGGGTGGTTGGAGCTACACCTTC. Protein sequence: CASSEVGGWSYTF.

A remark on this clone: Other nucleotide sequences from this sample produce the same CDR3. This sequence joins TRBV4-3 and TRBJ2-3; D uncertain. The CDR3 consists of 14 residues. V was cut by 4 bases and J by 2 bases, with 10 bases left in between. CDR1 is LGHNA, CDR2 YSLEER, per germline. The CDR3 loop is CASSPLGNTDTQYF. The CDR3 bases are TGCGCCAGCAGCCCCCTGGGGAACACAGATACGCAGTATTTT.

V gene TRBV15 combines with J gene TRBJ1-1; D is possibly TRBD1 (6 bases). V was cut by 4 bases and J by 1 base, with 16 bases left in between. Germline V gene lookup returns CDR1 LNHNV and CDR2 YYDKDF (reference sequence). This CDR3 is built from 16 residues. CDR3 bases: TGTGCCACCAGCACAGGCCCCTGGACAGAGAACACTGAAGCTTTCTTT. Amino acids: CATSTGPWTENTEAFF.

As to this clone: The DNA is left out, because the CDR3 cannot be placed on it with certainty; the CDR3 is given as TCRdb lists it. This rearrangement joins TRBV19 to TRBJ2-1; the tabulated D call, TRBD2, remains unverified against the DNA. The CDR3 is 12 residues long, counting both termini. CDR1 is LNHDA, CDR2 SQIVND, per germline (reference sequence). This CDR3 reads CAAWGGGSSIFF.

The chain is built from TRBV7-9 and TRBJ2-3, with a possible D match to TRBD2 (5 bases). The CDR3 is made up of 15 amino acids. CDR1 and CDR2 from the germline V gene are SEHNR and FQNEAQ (reference sequence). Between the trimmed V and J ends, which lost 5 bases and 1 base, there was a span of 13 bases. In DNA form, the CDR3 reads TGTGCCAGCAGCCCTCCTAGCTCTCGCACAGATACGCAGTATTTT. It yields the protein CASSPPSSRTDTQYF.

The chain links TRBV7-9 to TRBJ2-7; D may match TRBD1 or TRBD2 (5 bases each). CDR3 length: 14 amino acids. CDR1 SEHNR and CDR2 FQNEAQ come from the germline V gene (reference sequence). The V end lost 3 bases, the J end lost 3 bases, and 12 bases lay between the germline ends. The CDR3 nucleotides are TGTGCCAGCAGCTTCTCGGGGCCCCACTACGAGCAGTACTTC. Protein product: CASSFSGPHYEQYF.

The chain combines TRBV2 with TRBJ2-1; perhaps D is TRBD1 or TRBD2 (6 bases each). The CDR3 is 15 residues long. CDR1 is SNHLY, CDR2 FYNNEI, per germline. Trimming pared 0 bases from V and 9 bases from J, leaving 15 bases between. CDR3 region: CASSEAGTGGGEQFF. CDR3 in DNA: TGTGCCAGCAGTGAAGCGGGGACTGGAGGGGGTGAGCAGTTCTTC.

The rearrangement uses TRBV4-1 and TRBJ2-7, with D hard to call. This CDR3 region has 16 residues. The V and J ends lost 0 bases and 2 bases respectively, with 14 bases between them. Germline V CDR1 and CDR2: MGHRA, YSYEKL. The CDR3 loop reads CASSQDQLGGTYEQYF. In nucleotides, the CDR3 is TGCGCCAGCAGCCAAGATCAATTAGGCGGAACCTACGAGCAGTACTTC.

CDR3: CASSQRGGGGEETQYF. In DNA, the CDR3 is TGCGCCAGCAGTCAAAGAGGAGGAGGGGGCGAAGAGACCCAGTACTTC. The chain recombines TRBV23-1 with TRBJ2-5, with D perhaps TRBD1 (7 bases). TRBV23-1 is assigned to the ORF class and has an uncertain function. V was pared by 2 bases and J by 3 bases, with 16 bases between. The CDR3 spans 16 residues.

The chain combines TRBV5-6 with TRBJ2-5; D may be TRBD2 (6 bases). Per the germline V gene, CDR1 is SGHDT and CDR2 is YYEEEE. Trimming left V 2 bases short and J 4 bases short, with 9 bases between. The CDR3 covers 13 residues. The DNA for the CDR3 is TGTGCCAGCAGCTTTTGGGGGGTAGAGACCCAGTACTTC. Its protein product is CASSFWGVETQYF.

As concerns this clone: The same CDR3 can be traced to other DNA sequences in this sample. The chain has TRBV9 and TRBJ2-7; D unresolved. The CDR3 loop spans 14 amino acids. Germline CDR1 is SGDLS and CDR2 is YYNGEE. Trimming stripped 3 bases from V and 2 bases from J, with 12 bases between. CDR3 bases: TGTGCCAGCAGCGCTCAAGGCAGTACCTACGAGCAGTACTTC. Amino acid sequence: CASSAQGSTYEQYF.

The J gene is TRBJ2-1, the V gene TRBV9, with 14 bases aligning to TRBD2. Germline V gene sequence: CDR1 SGDLS, CDR2 YYNGEE. There are 14 residues in the CDR3. The V and J ends lost 6 bases and 5 bases, in that order; junction bases with no gene match: 1. CDR3 DNA: TGTGCCAGCATGACTAGCGGGAGGGACAATGAGCAGTTCTTC. The encoded protein is CASMTSGRDNEQFF.

This chain connects TRBV2 to TRBJ2-7, with 9 bases aligning to TRBD2. The CDR3 is made up of 14 amino acids. Germline V gene sequence: CDR1 SNHLY, CDR2 FYNNEI. V lost 8 bases, J lost 5 bases, and 10 bases stayed unmatched. CDR3 in amino acids: CASLKREVPDEQYF. The CDR3 nucleotides are TGTGCCAGCCTCAAGCGGGAGGTCCCGGACGAGCAGTACTTC.

This chain joins TRBV7-9 and TRBJ2-5; D unresolved. This CDR3 has 12 amino acids. The germline V gene has CDR1 SEHNR and CDR2 FQNEAQ (reference sequence). V lost 4 bases and J lost 4, with 7 bases in between. For the CDR3, the DNA is TGTGCCAGCAGCTCCTCGAGAGAGACCCAGTACTTC. Its translation is CASSSSRETQYF. Full variable domain (remainder filled in from reference TRBV7-9 and TRBJ2-5): DTGVSQNPRHKITKRGQNVTFRCDPISEHNRLYWYRQTLGQGPEFLTYFQNEAQLEKSRLLSDRFSAERPKGSFSTLEIQRTEQGDSAMYLCASSSSRETQYFGPGTRLLVL.

This clone was recorded once. The chain is built from TRBV5-6 and TRBJ2-3; 12 nucleotides align to TRBD2. Germline trimming cut 0 bases from V and 7 bases from J; bases unmatched to any gene: 6. The CDR3 is 16 residues long. The germline V gene encodes CDR1 SGHDT and CDR2 YYEEEE. The CDR3 spells CASSLGLAGAGYTQYF. The CDR3 region has the DNA TGTGCCAGCAGCTTGGGACTAGCGGGAGCTGGGTATACGCAGTATTTT.

This clone was recorded only once. The V call is TRBV5-6, the J call TRBJ2-1; TRBD2 matches at 8 bases. Germline values: CDR1 SGHDT, CDR2 YYEEEE. The CDR3 has 17 residues. V shed 4 bases, J shed 1 base, and the junction held 10 bases outside the gene matches. This chain's CDR3 is CASSRDGGGPSYNEQFF. The CDR3 bases are TGTGCCAGCAGCCGAGACGGCGGGGGGCCTTCCTACAATGAGCAGTTCTTC.

The rearrangement joins TRBV2 to TRBJ2-7; D is ambiguous. The germline V and J ends were trimmed by 3 bases and 1 base, with 7 bases remaining between them. Germline V lookup: CDR1 SNHLY, CDR2 FYNNEI. The CDR3 is made up of 13 amino acids. CDR3 DNA: TGTGCCAGCAGTGATTACCGTTCCTACGAGCAGTACTTC. Translation: CASSDYRSYEQYF.

The chain employs TRBV7-9 and TRBJ2-7; no clear D. Trimming removed 0 bases from V and 1 base from J, with 13 bases in between. CDR1 is SEHNR, CDR2 FQNEAQ, per germline (reference sequence). CDR3 size: 16 residues. The CDR3 DNA is TGTGCCAGCAGCTTAGCGCGTTCCACCTCATCCTACGAGCAGTACTTC. It codes for CASSLARSTSSYEQYF.

The chain couples TRBV2 to TRBJ2-7, with D tentatively TRBD1 (6 bases). From germline, CDR1 is SNHLY and CDR2 FYNNEI. V was cut by 4 bases and J by 2 bases, with 9 bases left in between. CDR3 size: 13 residues. The CDR3, as DNA: TGTGCCAGCAGTGGGACAGAGACCTACGAGCAGTACTTC. This codes for CASSGTETYEQYF.